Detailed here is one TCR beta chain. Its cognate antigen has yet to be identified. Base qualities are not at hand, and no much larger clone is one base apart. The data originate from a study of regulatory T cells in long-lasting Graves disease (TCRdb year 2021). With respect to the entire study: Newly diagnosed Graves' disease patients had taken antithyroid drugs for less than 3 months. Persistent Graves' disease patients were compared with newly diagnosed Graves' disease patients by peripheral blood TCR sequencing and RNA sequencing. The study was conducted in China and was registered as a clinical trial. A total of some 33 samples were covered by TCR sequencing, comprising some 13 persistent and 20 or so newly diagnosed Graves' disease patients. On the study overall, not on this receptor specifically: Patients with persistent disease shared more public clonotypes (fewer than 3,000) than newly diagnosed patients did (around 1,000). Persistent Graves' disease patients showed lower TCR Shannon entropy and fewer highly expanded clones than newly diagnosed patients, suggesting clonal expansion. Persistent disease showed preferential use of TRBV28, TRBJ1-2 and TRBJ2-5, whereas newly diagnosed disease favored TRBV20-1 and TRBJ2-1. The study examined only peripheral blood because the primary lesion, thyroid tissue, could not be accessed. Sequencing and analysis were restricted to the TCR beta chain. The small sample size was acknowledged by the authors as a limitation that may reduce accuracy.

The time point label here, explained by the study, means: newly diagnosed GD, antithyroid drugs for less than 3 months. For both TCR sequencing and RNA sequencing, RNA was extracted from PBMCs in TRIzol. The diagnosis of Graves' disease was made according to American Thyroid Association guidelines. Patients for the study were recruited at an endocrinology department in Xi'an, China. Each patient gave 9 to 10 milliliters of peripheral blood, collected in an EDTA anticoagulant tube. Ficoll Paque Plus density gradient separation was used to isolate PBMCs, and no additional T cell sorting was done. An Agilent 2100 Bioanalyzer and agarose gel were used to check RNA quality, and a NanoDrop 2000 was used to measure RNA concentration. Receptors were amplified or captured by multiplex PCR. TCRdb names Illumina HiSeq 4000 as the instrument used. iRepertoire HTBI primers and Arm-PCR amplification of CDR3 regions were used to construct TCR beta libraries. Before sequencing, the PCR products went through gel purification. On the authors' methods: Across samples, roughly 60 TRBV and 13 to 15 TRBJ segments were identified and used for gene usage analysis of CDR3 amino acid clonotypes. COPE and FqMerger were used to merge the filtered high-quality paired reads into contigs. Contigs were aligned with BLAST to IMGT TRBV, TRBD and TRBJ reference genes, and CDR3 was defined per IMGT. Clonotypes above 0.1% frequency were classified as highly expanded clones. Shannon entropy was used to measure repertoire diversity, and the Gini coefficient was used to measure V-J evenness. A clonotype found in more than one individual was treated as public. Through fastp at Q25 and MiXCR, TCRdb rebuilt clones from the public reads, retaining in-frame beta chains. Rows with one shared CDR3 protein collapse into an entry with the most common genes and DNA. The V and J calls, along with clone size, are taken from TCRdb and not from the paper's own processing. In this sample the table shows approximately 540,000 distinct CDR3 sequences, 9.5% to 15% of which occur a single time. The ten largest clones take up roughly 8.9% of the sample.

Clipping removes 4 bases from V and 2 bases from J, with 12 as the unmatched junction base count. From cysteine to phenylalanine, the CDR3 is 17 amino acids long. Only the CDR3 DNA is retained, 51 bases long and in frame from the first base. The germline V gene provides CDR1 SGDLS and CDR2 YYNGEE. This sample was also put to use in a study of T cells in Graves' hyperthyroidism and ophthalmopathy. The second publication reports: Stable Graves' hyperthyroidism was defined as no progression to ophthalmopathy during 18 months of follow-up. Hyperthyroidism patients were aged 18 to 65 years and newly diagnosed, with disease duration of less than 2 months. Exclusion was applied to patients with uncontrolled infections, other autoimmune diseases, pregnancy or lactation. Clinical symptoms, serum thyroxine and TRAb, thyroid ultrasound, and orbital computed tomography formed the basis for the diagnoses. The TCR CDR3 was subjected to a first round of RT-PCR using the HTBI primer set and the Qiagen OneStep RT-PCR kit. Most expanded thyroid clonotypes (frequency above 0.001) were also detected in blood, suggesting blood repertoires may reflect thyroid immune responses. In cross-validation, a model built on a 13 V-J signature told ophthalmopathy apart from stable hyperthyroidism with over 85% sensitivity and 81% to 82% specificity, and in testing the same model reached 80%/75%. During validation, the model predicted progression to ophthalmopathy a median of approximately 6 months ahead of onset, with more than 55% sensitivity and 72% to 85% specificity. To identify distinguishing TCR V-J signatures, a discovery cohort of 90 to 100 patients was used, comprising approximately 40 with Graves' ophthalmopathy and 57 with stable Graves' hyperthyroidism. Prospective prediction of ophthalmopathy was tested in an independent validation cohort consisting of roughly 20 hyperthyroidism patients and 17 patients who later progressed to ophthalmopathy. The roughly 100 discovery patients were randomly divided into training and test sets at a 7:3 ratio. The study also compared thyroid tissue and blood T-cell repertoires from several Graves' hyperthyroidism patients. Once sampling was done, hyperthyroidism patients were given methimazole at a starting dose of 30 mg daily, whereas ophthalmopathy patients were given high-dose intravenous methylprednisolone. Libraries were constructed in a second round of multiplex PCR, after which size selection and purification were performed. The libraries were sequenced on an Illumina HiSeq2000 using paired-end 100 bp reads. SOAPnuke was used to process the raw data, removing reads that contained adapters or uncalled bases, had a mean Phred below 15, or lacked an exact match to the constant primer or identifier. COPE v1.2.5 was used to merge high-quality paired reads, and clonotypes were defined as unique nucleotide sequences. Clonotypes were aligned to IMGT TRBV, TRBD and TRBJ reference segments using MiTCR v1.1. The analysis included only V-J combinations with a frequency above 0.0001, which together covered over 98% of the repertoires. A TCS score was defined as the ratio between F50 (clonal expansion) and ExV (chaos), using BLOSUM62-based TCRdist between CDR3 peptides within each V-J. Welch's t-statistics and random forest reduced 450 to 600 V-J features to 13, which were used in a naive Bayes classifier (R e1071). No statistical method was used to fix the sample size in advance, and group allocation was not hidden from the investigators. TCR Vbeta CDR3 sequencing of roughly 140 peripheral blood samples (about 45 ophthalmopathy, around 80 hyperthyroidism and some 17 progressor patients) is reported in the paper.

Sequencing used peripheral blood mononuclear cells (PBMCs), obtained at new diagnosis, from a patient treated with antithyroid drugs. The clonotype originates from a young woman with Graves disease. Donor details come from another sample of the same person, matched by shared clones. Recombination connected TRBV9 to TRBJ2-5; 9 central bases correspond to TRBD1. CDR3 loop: CASSKGQGEGLQETQYF. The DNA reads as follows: TGTGCCAGCAGCAAGGGACAGGGTGAGGGCCTACAAGAGACCCAGTACTTC.